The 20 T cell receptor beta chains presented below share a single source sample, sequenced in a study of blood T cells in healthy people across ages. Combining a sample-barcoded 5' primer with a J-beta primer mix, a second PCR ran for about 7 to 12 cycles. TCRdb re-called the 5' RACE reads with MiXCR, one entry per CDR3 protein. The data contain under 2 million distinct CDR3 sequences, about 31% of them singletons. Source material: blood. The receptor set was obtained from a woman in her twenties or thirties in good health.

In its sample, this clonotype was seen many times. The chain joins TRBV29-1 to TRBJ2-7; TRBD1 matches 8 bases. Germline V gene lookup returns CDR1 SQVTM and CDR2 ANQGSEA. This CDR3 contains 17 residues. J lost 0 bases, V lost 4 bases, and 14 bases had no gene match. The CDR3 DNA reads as TGCAGCGTTGTGGGGTGGGGTCTAACAGGGGGCTCCTACGAGCAGTACTTC. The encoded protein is CSVVGWGLTGGSYEQYF.

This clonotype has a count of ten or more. Here the CDR3 reads CASSQETGWTDTQYF. In DNA form, the CDR3 reads TGCGCCAGCAGCCAAGAAACAGGGTGGACAGATACGCAGTATTTT. The V call is TRBV4-1, the J call TRBJ2-3; TRBD1 might be the D (6 bases). This CDR3 spans 15 amino acids. Germline CDR1 reads MGHRA; CDR2 reads YSYEKL. V lost 0 bases and J 3 bases, leaving 10 bases between the germline ends.

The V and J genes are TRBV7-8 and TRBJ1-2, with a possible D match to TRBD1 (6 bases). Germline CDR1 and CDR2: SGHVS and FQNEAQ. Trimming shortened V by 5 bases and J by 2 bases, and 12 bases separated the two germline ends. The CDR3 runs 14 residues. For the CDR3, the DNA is TGTGCCAGCAGCCGACATACAGGGAACTATGGCTACACCTTC. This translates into CASSRHTGNYGYTF.

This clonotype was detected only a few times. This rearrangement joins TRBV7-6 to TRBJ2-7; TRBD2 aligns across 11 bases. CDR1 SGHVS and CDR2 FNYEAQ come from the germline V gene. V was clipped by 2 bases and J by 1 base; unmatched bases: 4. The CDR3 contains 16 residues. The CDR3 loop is CASSLPGTSGSYEQYF. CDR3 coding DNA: TGTGCCAGCAGCTTACCGGGGACTAGCGGATCCTACGAGCAGTACTTC.

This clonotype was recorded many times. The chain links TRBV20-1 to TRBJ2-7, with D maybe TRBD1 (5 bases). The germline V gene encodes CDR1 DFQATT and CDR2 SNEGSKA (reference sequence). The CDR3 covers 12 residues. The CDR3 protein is CSARTLSYEQYF. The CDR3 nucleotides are TGCAGCGCACGGACACTGTCCTACGAGCAGTACTTC.

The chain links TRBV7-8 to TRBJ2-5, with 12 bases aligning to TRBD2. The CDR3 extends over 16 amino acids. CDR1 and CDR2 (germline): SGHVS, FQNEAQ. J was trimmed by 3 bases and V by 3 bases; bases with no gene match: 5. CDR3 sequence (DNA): TGTGCCAGCAGCTTTGAGGCTAGCGGGAGGGAAGAGACCCAGTACTTC. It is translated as CASSFEASGREETQYF. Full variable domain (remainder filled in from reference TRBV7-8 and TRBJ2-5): GAGVSQSPRYKVAKRGQDVALRCDPISGHVSLFWYQQALGQGPEFLTYFQNEAQLDKSGLPSDRFFAERPEGSVSTLKIQRTQQEDSAVYLCASSFEASGREETQYFGPGTRLLVL.

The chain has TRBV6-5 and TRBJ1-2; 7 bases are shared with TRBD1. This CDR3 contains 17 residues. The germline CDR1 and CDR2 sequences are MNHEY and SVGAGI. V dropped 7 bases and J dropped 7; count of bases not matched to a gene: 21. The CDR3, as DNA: TGTGCCAGCATTTGGGGGACAGCCCTAGCAGAAAAGGGTGGCTACACCTTC. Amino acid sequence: CASIWGTALAEKGGYTF.

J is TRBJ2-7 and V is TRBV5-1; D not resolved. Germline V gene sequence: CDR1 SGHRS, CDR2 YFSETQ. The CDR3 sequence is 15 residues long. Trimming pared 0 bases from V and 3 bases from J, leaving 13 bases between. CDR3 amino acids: CASSLGRGLDYEQYF. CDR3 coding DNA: TGCGCCAGCAGCTTGGGTAGAGGCCTCGACTACGAGCAGTACTTC.

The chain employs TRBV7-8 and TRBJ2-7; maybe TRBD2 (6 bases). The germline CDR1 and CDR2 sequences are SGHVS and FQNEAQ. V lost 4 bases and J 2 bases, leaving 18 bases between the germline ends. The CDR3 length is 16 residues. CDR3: CASSSFEGRPPYEQYF. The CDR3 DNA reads TGTGCCAGCAGCTCCTTCGAAGGGAGGCCGCCCTACGAGCAGTACTTC.

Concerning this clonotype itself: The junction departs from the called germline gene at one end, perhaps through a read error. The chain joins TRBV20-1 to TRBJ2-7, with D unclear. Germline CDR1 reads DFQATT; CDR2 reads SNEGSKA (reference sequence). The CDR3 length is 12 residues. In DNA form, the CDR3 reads TGCAGTGCTAGAGGGCCCACCTACAAGCAGTACTTC. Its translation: CSARGPTYKQYF.

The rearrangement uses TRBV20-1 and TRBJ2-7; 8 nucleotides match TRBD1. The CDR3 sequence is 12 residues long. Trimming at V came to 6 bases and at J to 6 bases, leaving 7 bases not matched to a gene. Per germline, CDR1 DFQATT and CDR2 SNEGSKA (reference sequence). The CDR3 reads CSALDRVSEQYF. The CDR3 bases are TGCAGTGCGCTGGACAGGGTAAGCGAGCAGTACTTC.

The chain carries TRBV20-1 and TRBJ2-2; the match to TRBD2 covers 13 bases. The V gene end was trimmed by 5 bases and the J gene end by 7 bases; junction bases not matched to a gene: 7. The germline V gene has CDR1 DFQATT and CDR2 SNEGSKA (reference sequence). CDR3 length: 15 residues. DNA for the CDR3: TGCAGTGCTCTACGACTAGCGGGAGGTGACGGGGAGCTGTTTTTT. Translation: CSALRLAGGDGELFF.

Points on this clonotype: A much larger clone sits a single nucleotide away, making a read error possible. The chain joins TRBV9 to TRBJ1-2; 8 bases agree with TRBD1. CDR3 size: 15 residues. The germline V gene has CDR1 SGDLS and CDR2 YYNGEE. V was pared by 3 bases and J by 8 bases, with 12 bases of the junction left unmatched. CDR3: CASSGRDRSFRGYTF. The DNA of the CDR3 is TGTGCCAGCAGCGGGCGGGACAGGAGCTTTAGGGGCTACACCTTC.

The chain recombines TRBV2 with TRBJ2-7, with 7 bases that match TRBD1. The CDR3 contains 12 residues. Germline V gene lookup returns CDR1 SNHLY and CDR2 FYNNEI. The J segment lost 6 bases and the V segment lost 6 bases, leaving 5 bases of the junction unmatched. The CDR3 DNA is TGTGCCAGCAGCCTTGGGACAGCCGAGCAGTACTTC. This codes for CASSLGTAEQYF.

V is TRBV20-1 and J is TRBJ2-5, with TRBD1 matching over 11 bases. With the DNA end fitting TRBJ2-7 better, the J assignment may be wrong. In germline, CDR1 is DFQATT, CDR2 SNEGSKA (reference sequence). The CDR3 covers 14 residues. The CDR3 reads CSALRDRGTHEQYF. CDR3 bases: TGCAGTGCTCTCCGGGACAGGGGGACCCACGAGCAGTACTTC.

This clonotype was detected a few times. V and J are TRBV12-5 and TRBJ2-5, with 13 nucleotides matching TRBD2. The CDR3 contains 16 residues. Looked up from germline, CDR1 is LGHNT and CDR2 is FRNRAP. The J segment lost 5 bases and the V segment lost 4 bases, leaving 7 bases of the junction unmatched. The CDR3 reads CASGWGTSGVVETQYF. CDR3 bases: TGTGCTAGTGGTTGGGGGACTAGCGGGGTCGTTGAGACCCAGTACTTC. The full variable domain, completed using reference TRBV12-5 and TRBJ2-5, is DARVTQTPRHKVTEMGQEVTMRCQPILGHNTVFWYRQTMMQGLELLAYFRNRAPLDDSGMPKDRFSAEMPDATLATLKIQPSEPRDSAVYFCASGWGTSGVVETQYFGPGTRLLVL.

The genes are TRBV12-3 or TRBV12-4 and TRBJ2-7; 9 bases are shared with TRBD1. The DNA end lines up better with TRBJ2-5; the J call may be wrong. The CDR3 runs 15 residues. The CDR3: CASRPRDRVNETQYF. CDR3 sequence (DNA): TGTGCCAGCAGACCCCGGGACAGGGTAAACGAGACCCAGTACTTC.

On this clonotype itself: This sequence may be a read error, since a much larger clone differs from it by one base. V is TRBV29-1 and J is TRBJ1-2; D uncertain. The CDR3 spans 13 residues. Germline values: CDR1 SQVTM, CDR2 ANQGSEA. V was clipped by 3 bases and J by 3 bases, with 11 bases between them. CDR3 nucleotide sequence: TGCAGCGTTGACGTGGAGTCTGACTATGGCTACACCTTC. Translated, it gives CSVDVESDYGYTF.

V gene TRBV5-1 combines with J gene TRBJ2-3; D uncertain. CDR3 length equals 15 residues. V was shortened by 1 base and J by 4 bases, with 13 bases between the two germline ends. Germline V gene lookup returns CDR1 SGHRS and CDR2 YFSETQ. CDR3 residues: CASSLLGGPSDTQYF. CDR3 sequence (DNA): TGCGCCAGCAGCTTGCTGGGCGGACCATCAGATACGCAGTATTTT.

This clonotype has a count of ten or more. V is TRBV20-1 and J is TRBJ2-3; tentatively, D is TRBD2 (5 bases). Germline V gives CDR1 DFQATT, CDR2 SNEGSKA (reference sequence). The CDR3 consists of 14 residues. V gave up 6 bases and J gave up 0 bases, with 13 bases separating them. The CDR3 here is CSAQRGSSTDTQYF. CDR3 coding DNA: TGCAGTGCCCAACGGGGAAGTAGCACAGATACGCAGTATTTT.